This T cell receptor (beta chain) derives from a study of cytomegalovirus exposure and HLA in healthy donors. Across the study: From HLA-typed donors, an early data release held tens of millions of unique TCRs.

Germline V CDR1 and CDR2: SGHDT, YYEEEE. The CDR3 sequence is 14 residues long. Trimming shortened V by 0 bases and J by 4 bases, and 8 bases separated the two germline ends. Vbeta (60) and Jbeta (13) primers were used in the PCR. The assay was immunoSEQ multiplex PCR, and TCRdb's table has in-frame clones only and misses some. Of about 130,000 clones in the sample, about four fifths were seen once. This sequence originates from a man aged 40-49 years in good health and CMV-seronegative. The chain combines TRBV5-6 with TRBJ2-1; D call uncertain. Sequences were obtained from PBMCs. The CDR3 is CASSLGDSYNEQFF. The CDR3, as DNA: TGTGCCAGCAGCTTGGGAGACTCGTACAATGAGCAGTTCTTC. The full variable domain, completed using reference TRBV5-6 and TRBJ2-1, is DAGVTQSPTHLIKTRGQQVTLRCSPKSGHDTVSWYQQALGQGPQFIFQYYEEEERQRGNFPDRFSGHQFPNYSSELNVNALLLGDSALYLCASSLGDSYNEQFFGPGTRLTVL.